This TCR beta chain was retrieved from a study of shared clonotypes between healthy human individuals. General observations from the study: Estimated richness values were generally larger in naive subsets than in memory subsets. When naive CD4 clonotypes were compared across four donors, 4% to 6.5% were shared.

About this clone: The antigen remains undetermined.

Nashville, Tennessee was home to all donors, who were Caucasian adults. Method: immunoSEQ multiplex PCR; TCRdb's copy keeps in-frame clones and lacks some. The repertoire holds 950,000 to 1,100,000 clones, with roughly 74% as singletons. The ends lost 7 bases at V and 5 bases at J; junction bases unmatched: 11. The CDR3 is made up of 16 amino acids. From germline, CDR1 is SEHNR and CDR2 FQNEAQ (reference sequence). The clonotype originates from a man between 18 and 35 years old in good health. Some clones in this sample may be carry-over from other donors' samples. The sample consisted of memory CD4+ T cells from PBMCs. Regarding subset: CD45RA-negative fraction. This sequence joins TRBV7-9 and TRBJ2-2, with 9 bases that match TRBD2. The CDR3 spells CASILALAGRTGELFF. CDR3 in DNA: TGTGCCAGCATCTTGGCGCTAGCGGGACGTACCGGGGAGCTGTTTTTT.